This T cell receptor (beta chain) was captured in a study of tumor and adjacent non-tumor tissue in lung cancer. Whole-study findings and limits: Tumor repertoires had a smaller top 100 clone share than normal lung.

Three rounds of nested PCR, following a modified ARM-PCR protocol, produced the TCRbeta library. MiXCR, run by TCRdb on the multiplex PCR reads, gives a single entry per CDR3 protein. This table holds approximately 120,000 distinct CDR3 sequences, approximately 82% found once. The template was RNA from unsorted bulk tissue. For this clonotype: Its antigen is not known. Being one base from a much bigger clone, this may be a read error.

The TCR sequence derives from a woman aged 60-75 years with non-small cell lung cancer. The material sequenced was lung tumor tissue.

CDR3 sequence reads: CASSSGSISYEQYF. Written as DNA, the CDR3 is TGTGCCAGCAGTTCTGGGTCGATATCCTACGAGCAGTACTTC. The chain is built from TRBV28 and TRBJ2-7; no firm D call. This CDR3 spans 14 amino acids. Trimming cost V 4 bases and J 1 base, with 11 bases left between them. The germline V gene encodes CDR1 MDHEN and CDR2 SYDVKM.